Included here is one T cell receptor beta chain sequence, with context. Antigen: not known. This sample stems from a study of shared clonotypes between healthy human individuals. The study, taken as a whole, reports: Clonotypes shared by all four sorted-subset donors had higher generation probabilities than non-shared clonotypes. Rarefaction analysis demonstrated incomplete sorted-subset sequencing notwithstanding large depth. What naive subsets generally showed was a larger estimated richness than memory subsets showed.

From germline, CDR1 is ENHRY and CDR2 SYGVKD. This CDR3 has 17 amino acids. Trimming removed 6 bases from V and 4 bases from J; junction bases left unmatched: 12. Sequencing was performed with immunoSEQ multiplex PCR; in TCRdb, only in-frame clones are kept and a portion is missing. Among around 2.1 million clones listed, more than 90% were seen once. Sequenced material: naive CD4+ T cells sorted from blood. Subset: CD45RA+ positively selected. This receptor was obtained from a man aged 18 to 30 in good health. The rearrangement uses TRBV10-3 and TRBJ2-3; 11 bases fit TRBD1. The CDR3 sequence: CAISAGDRGTGADTQYF. Here the CDR3 DNA reads TGTGCCATCAGCGCTGGGGACAGGGGGACCGGCGCAGATACGCAGTATTTT.